A single T cell receptor (beta chain) is shown here with its context. Its matching antigen is unknown. Nominally healthy donors were sampled, though unrecorded immune exposures were likely. V lost 3 bases and J lost 4; bases outside the gene matches: 8. This CDR3 is 17 amino acids long. The germline V gene encodes CDR1 SGHTA and CDR2 FQGNSA. Vbeta (60) and Jbeta (13) primers were used in the PCR. The assay was immunoSEQ multiplex PCR, and TCRdb's table has in-frame clones only and misses some. The data show about 210,000 clones, approximately 79% seen once. The sample comes from a study of cytomegalovirus exposure and HLA in healthy donors. Notes on the study in general: For TCR beta chains, V- and J-gene trimming was later linked to a missense DCLRE1C variant. High specificity and sensitivity for cytomegalovirus status were reported for the classifier. Upon later analysis, TCR association rates were observed to vary by HLA locus, being highest for DRB1 and lowest for HLA-C.

The V gene is TRBV7-2, the J gene TRBJ2-2; 10 nucleotides align to TRBD1. The sample was PBMCs. The source of this sequence is a male donor in good health and CMV-seronegative. CDR3 in DNA: TGTGCCAGCAGCTTGGGACAGGGGAGCGGGGGCACCGGGGAGCTGTTTTTT. It codes for CASSLGQGSGGTGELFF.